The 18 T cell receptor beta chains reported below all come from one sample, sequenced in a study of CD8+ T cells in alopecia areata. The sequencing template was cDNA reverse transcribed from extracted RNA. Clones were sequenced by immunoSEQ multiplex PCR, and TCRdb holds only the in-frame ones, with some missing. The sample lists roughly 98,000 clones, under 70% seen once, with around 16% in the top ten. Sample treatment: oral pan-JAK inhibitor, 5-10 mg twice daily. The input for sequencing was CD8+ T cells sorted from blood, taken at week 4, from a patient treated with tofacitinib. These receptors were taken from a human donor with alopecia areata.

This clone was seen a handful of times. The chain employs TRBV2 and TRBJ1-2; D is possibly TRBD1 (6 bases). Per the germline V gene, CDR1 is SNHLY and CDR2 is FYNNEI. The CDR3 length is 16 residues. Between the trimmed V and J ends, which lost 1 base and 6 bases, there was a span of 18 bases. The CDR3: CASSEEGHPRQHGYTF. CDR3 in DNA: TGTGCCAGCAGTGAAGAGGGACATCCCCGCCAACATGGCTACACCTTC.

The rearrangement links TRBV5-4 to TRBJ2-3; no definite D call. This CDR3 region has 13 residues. Germline V CDR1 and CDR2: SGHNT, YYREEE (reference sequence). Between the trimmed V and J ends, which lost 0 bases and 4 bases, there was a span of 6 bases. The CDR3 DNA reads TGTGCCAGCAGCTTGGCCGGGCCAGATACGCAGTATTTT. Amino acid sequence: CASSLAGPDTQYF.

The chain joins TRBV27 to TRBJ1-1, with D perhaps TRBD1 (6 bases). Trimming left V 5 bases short and J 0 bases short, with 13 bases between. Germline CDR1 reads MNHEY; CDR2 reads SMNVEV (reference sequence). The CDR3 extends over 15 amino acids. CDR3 bases: TGTGCCAGCAGTGTTACCGGGACAATGAACACTGAAGCTTTCTTT. Its protein is CASSVTGTMNTEAFF.

This chain uses TRBV5-1 with TRBJ2-7; 10 bases match TRBD2. Germline V gene lookup returns CDR1 SGHRS and CDR2 YFSETQ. Germline trimming cut 3 bases from V and 3 bases from J; bases unmatched to any gene: 6. The CDR3 has 15 amino acids. CDR3 in amino acids: CASSSLAGVVYEQYF. CDR3 sequence (DNA): TGCGCCAGCAGCTCGCTAGCGGGAGTGGTCTACGAGCAGTACTTC.

This clone was detected only a few times. V and J are TRBV28 and TRBJ2-7; a possible D gene is TRBD1 (6 bases). The CDR3 has 15 amino acids. The germline gives CDR1 MDHEN, CDR2 SYDVKM. V dropped 6 bases and J dropped 3 bases, with 18 bases sitting between them. CDR3 coding DNA: TGTGCCAGCAGGACTACGGACACAGGGATCTACGAGCAGTACTTC. This gives the protein CASRTTDTGIYEQYF.

The rearrangement links TRBV5-1 to TRBJ2-7; D remains ambiguous. This CDR3 has 11 amino acids. Trimming stripped 4 bases from V and 6 bases from J, with 8 bases between. Germline V gene lookup returns CDR1 SGHRS and CDR2 YFSETQ. CDR3 sequence reads: CASSGSGEQYF. The DNA for the CDR3 is TGCGCCAGCAGCGGTAGTGGCGAGCAGTACTTC.

There are a few counts of this clone. The chain uses TRBV15 and TRBJ2-3; D gene uncertain. CDR1 and CDR2 from the germline V gene are LNHNV and YYDKDF (reference sequence). Trimming left V 4 bases short and J 2 bases short, with 10 bases between. This CDR3 has 14 residues. The CDR3 DNA reads TGTGCCACCAGCAATGTAGTTTTCACAGATACGCAGTATTTT. Translated: CATSNVVFTDTQYF.

This clone was counted between two and nine times. The chain recombines TRBV7-9 with TRBJ2-5; tentative D call: TRBD1 (5 bases). Trimming stripped 5 bases from V and 1 base from J, with 11 bases between. Per the germline V gene, CDR1 is SEHNR and CDR2 is FQNEAQ (reference sequence). This CDR3 comprises 14 residues. The CDR3, as DNA: TGTGCCAGCAGCCCAGCAGGGTCCCAAGAGACCCAGTACTTC. Amino acids: CASSPAGSQETQYF.

V and J are TRBV5-1 and TRBJ1-2; D is unclear. The CDR3 is 12 amino acids. Per the germline V gene, CDR1 is SGHRS and CDR2 is YFSETQ. The ends were cut back, 0 bases at V and 10 bases at J, with 10 bases in the middle. The CDR3 loop reads CASSLDGLTYTF. CDR3 coding DNA: TGCGCCAGCAGCTTGGACGGGCTCACCTACACCTTC.

For this clone: The sample holds other DNA sequences that translate to the same CDR3. The chain couples TRBV29-1 to TRBJ2-1; 12 bases fit TRBD2. The CDR3 has 17 amino acids. CDR1 and CDR2 from the germline V gene are SQVTM and ANQGSEA. V lost 2 bases and J lost 3; bases outside the gene matches: 8. The CDR3 spells CSVELAGGPSFYNEQFF. The DNA for the CDR3 is TGCAGCGTTGAACTAGCGGGAGGGCCGAGTTTCTACAATGAGCAGTTCTTC.

This clone was counted only a few times. Here the CDR3 DNA reads TGTGCCAGCAGCTTGCTGACAGGTAGCGGGACAATTTACAATGAGCAGTTCTTC. It translates to CASSLLTGSGTIYNEQFF. V gene TRBV5-4 combines with J gene TRBJ2-1; the match to TRBD2 covers 8 bases. Germline V gives CDR1 SGHNT, CDR2 YYREEE (reference sequence). Trimming removed 1 base from V and 4 bases from J; junction bases left unmatched: 13. The CDR3 covers 18 residues.

This clone showed up just once. The chain joins TRBV5-1 to TRBJ2-7, with D possibly TRBD1 on 6 matching bases. This CDR3 has 14 residues. Trimming cost V 0 bases and J 5 bases, with 12 bases left between them. Germline V gene sequence: CDR1 SGHRS, CDR2 YFSETQ. This chain's CDR3 is CASSLVETGDEQYF. Written as DNA, the CDR3 is TGCGCCAGCAGCTTGGTAGAGACAGGAGACGAGCAGTACTTC.

This clone was recorded many times. The gene calls are TRBV5-1 and TRBJ2-1; 8 bases fit TRBD2. Germline CDR1 is SGHRS and CDR2 is YFSETQ. The CDR3 extends over 16 amino acids. V dropped 3 bases and J dropped 2; count of bases not matched to a gene: 7. The CDR3 sequence is CASSYDKAGAYNEQFF. CDR3 nucleotides: TGCGCCAGCAGCTATGACAAAGCGGGAGCCTACAATGAGCAGTTCTTC.

This clone was seen a handful of times. The rearrangement joins TRBV11-2 to TRBJ2-5; a weak D match, TRBD2 (7 bases). Trimming pared 1 base from V and 9 bases from J, leaving 9 bases between. The CDR3 extends over 12 amino acids. Germline values: CDR1 SGHAT, CDR2 FQNNGV. This CDR3 is CASSLGGGPQYF. The CDR3 coding sequence is TGTGCCAGCAGCTTAGGCGGGGGCCCCCAGTACTTC.

The chain has TRBV14 and TRBJ1-1, with D tentatively TRBD1 (5 bases). The CDR3 loop spans 17 amino acids. Trimming left V 1 base short and J 0 bases short, with 15 bases between. CDR1 is SGHDN, CDR2 FVKESK, per germline. The CDR3 region has the DNA TGTGCCAGCAGCCAAGGGCTAAGGGGAATAGTGAACACTGAAGCTTTCTTT. Its translation is CASSQGLRGIVNTEAFF. Combining the CDR3 with reference TRBV14 and TRBJ1-1 gives the whole variable domain EAGVTQFPSHSVIEKGQTVTLRCDPISGHDNLYWYRRVMGKEIKFLLHFVKESKQDESGMPNNRFLAERTGGTYSTLKVQPAELEDSGVYFCASSQGLRGIVNTEAFFGQGTRLTVV.

This sequence joins TRBV7-2 and TRBJ2-7; possibly TRBD2 for D (5 bases). V was trimmed by 2 bases and J by 1 base, leaving 15 bases between them. This CDR3 comprises 16 residues. CDR1 and CDR2 (germline): SGHTA, FQGNSA. The CDR3 DNA sequence: TGTGCCAGCAGCTTAACCATTGGGGAGAGATCCTACGAGCAGTACTTC. Translation gives CASSLTIGERSYEQYF.

The rearrangement links TRBV18 to TRBJ1-1; D is unresolved. This CDR3 spans 12 amino acids. The germline V and J ends were trimmed by 1 base and 6 bases, with 6 bases remaining between them. CDR1 and CDR2 (germline): KGHSH, LQKENI. CDR3 loop: CASSPQEAEAFF. The CDR3 DNA reads TGTGCCAGCTCACCACAAGAGGCTGAAGCTTTCTTT.

This clone was found a few times. The rearrangement joins TRBV30 to TRBJ2-1, with 11 bases identical to TRBD2. The CDR3 totals 17 residues. Germline CDR1 reads GTSNPN; CDR2 reads SVGIG (reference sequence). V shed 4 bases and J 0 bases; nucleotides not matched to a gene: 8. The CDR3 coding sequence is TGTGCCTGGAACCGAGGACTAGCGGGTCCCTCCTACAATGAGCAGTTCTTC. It encodes CAWNRGLAGPSYNEQFF. Based on the CDR3 plus reference TRBV30 and TRBJ2-1, the full variable domain is SQTIHQWPATLVQPVGSPLSLECTVEGTSNPNLYWYRQAAGRGLQLLFYSVGIGQISSEVPQNLSASRPQDRQFILSSKKLLLSDSGFYLCAWNRGLAGPSYNEQFFGPGTRLTVL.